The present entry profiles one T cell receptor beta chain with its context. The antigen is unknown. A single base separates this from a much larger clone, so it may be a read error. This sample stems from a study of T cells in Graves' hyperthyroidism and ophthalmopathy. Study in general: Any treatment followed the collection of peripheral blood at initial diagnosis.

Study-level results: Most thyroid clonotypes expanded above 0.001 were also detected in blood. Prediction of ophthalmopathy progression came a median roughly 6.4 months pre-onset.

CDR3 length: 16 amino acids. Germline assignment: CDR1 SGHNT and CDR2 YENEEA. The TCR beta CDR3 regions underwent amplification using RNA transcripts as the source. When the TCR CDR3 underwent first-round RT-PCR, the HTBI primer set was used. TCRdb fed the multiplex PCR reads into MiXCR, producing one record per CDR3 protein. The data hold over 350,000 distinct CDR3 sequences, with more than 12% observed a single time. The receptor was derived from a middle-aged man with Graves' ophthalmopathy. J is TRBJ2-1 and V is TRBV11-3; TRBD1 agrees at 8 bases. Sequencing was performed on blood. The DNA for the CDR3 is TGTGCCAGCAGCTTAGATTCGGGACAGGTGCACAATGAGCAGTCCTTC. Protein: CASSLDSGQVHNEQSF.